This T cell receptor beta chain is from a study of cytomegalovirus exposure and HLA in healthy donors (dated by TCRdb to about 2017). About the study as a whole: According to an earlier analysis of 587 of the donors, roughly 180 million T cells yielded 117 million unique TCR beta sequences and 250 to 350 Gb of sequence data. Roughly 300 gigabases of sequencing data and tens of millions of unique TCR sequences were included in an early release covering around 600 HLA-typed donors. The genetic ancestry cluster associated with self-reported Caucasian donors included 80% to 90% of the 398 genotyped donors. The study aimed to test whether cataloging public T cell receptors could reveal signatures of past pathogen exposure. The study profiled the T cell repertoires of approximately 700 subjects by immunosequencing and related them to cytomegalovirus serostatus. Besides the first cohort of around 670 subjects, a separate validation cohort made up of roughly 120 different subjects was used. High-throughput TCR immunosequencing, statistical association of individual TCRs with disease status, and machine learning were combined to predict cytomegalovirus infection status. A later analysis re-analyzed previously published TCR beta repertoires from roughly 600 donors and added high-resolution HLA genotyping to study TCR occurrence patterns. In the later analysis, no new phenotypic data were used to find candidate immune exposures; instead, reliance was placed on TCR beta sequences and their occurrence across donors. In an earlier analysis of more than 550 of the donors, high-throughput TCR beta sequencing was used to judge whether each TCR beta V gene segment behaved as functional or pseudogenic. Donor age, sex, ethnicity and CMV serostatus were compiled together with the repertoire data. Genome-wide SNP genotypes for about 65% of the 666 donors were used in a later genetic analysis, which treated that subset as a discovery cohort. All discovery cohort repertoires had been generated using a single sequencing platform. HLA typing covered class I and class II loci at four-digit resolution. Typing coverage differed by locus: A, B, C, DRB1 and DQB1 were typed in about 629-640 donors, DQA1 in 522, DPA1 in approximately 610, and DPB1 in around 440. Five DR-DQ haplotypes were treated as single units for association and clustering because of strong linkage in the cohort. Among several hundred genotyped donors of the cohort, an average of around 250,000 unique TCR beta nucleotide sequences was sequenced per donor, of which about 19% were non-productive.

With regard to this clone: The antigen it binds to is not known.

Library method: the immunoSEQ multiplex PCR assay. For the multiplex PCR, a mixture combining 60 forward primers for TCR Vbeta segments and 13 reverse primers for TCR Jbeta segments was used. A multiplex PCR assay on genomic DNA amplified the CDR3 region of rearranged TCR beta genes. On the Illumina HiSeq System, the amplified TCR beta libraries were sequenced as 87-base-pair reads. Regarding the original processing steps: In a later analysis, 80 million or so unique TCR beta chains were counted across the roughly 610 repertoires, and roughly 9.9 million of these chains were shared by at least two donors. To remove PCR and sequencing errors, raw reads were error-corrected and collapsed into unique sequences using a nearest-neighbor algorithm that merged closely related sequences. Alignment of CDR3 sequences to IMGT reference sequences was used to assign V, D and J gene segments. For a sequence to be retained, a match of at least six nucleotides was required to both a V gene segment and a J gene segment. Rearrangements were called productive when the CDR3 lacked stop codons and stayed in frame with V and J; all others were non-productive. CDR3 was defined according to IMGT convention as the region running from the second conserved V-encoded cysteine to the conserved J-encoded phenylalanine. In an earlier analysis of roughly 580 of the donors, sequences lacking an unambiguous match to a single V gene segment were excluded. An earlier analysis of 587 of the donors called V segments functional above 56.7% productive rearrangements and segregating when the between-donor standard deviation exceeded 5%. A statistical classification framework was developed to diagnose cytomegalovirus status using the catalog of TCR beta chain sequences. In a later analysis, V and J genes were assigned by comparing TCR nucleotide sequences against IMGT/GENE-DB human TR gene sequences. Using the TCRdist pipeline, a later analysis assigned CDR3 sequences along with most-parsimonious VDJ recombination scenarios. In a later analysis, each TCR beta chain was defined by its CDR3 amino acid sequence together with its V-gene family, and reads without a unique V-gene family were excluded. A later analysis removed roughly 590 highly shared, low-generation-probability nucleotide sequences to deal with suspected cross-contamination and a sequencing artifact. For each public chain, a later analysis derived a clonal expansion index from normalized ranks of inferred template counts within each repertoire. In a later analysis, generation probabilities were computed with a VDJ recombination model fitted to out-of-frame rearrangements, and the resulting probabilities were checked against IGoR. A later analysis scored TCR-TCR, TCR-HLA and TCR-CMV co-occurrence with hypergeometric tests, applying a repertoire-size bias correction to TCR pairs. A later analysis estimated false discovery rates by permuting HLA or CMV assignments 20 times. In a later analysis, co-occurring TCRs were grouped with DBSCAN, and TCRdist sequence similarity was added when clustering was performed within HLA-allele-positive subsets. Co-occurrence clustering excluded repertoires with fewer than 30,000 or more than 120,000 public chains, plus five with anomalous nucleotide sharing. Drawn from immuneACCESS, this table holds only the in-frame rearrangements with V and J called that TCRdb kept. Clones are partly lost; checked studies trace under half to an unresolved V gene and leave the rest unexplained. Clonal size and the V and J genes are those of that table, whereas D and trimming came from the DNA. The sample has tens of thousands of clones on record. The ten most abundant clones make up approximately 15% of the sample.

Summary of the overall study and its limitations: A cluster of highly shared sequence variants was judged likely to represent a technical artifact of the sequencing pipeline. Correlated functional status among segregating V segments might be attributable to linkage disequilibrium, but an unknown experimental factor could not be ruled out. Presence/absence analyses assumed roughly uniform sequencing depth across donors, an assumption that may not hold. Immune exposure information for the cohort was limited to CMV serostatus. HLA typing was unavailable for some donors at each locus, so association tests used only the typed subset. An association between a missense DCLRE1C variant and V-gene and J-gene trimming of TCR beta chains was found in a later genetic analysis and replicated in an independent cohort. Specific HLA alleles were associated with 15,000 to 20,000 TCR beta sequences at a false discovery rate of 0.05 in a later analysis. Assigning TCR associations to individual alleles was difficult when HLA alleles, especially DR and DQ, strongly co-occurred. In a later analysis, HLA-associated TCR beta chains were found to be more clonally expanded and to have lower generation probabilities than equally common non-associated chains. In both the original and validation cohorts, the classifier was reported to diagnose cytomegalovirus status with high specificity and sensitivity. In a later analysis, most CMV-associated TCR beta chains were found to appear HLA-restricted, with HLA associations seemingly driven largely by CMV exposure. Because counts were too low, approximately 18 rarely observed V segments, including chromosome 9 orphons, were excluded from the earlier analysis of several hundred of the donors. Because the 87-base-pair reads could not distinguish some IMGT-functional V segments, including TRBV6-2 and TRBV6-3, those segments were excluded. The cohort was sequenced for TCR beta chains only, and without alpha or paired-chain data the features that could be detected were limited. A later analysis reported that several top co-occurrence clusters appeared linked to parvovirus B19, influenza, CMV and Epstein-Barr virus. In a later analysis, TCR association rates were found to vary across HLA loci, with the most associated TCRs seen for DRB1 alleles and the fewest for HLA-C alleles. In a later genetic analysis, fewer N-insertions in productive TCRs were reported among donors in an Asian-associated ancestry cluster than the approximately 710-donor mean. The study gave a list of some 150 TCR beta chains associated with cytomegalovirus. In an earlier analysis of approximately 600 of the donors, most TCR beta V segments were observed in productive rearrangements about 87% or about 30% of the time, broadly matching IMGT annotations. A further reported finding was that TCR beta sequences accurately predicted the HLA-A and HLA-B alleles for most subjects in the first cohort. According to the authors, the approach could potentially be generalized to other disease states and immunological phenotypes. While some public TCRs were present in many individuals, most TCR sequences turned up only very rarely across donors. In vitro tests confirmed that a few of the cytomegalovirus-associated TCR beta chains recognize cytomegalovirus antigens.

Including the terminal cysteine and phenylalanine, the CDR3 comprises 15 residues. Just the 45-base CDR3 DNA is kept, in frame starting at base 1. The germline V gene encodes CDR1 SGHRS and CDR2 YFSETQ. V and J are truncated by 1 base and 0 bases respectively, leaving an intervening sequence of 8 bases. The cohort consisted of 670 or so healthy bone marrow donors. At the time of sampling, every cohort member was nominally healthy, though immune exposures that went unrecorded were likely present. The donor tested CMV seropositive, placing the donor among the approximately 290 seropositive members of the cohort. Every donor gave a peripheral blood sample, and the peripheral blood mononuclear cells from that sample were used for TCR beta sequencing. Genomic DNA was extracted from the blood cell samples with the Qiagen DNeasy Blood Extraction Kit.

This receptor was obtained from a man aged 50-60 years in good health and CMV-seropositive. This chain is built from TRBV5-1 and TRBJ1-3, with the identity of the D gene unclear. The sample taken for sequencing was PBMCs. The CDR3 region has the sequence CASSLWAGSGNTIYF. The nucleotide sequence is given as TGCGCCAGCAGCTTGTGGGCAGGCTCTGGAAACACCATATATTTT.